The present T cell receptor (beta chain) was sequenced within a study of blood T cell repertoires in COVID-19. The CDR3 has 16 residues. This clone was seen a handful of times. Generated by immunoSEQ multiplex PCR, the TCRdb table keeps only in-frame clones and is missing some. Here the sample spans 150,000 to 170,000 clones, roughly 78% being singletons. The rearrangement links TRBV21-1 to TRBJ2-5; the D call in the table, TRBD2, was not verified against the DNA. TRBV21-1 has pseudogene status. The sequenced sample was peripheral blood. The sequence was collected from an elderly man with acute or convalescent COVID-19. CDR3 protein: CASSFPGTLIGETQYF. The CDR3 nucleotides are TGTGCCAGCAGCTTCCCAGGGACTTTAATCGGGGAGACCCAGTACTTC.